This TCR beta chain was found in a study of vaccination effects on CD4 cells after COVID-19. The data were produced by immunoSEQ multiplex PCR, yet TCRdb's version contains in-frame clones alone and is incomplete. Of tens of thousands of clones in the sample, approximately 77% were seen once. Remarks on this clone: The antigen is undetermined.

Germline V CDR1 and CDR2: MGHDK, SYGVNS. Trimming took 6 bases from V and 5 from J, leaving 22 bases between them. The CDR3 length is 16 residues. The culture ran for about 11 days, and then CD4+ T cells were isolated. In the vaccine recipients, nucleocapsid antibodies were negative and there was no prior SARS-CoV-2 infection. The source is a human donor who received a COVID-19 vaccine. This chain connects TRBV25-1 to TRBJ2-5, with D tentatively TRBD1 or TRBD2 (6 bases each). This sample comprised CD4+ T cells from PBMCs cultured without peptide, obtained before COVID-19 vaccination. The CDR3, as DNA: TGTGCCAGCAGCCCGGGGGCCAGGGGTTTAGGGGAGACCCAGTACTTC. Protein product: CASSPGARGLGETQYF.